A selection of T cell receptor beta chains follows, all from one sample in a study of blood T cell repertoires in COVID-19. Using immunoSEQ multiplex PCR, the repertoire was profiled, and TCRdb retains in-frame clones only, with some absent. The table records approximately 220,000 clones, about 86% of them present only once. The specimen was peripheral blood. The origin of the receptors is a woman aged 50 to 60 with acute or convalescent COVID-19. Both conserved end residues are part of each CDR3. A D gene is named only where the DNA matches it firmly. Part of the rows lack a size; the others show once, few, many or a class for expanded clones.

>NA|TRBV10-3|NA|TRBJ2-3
CAIRFSGGTDTQYF
TGTGCCATCAGGTTCTCGGGGGGCACAGATACGCAGTATTTT
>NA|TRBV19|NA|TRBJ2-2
CASGELPGELFF
TGTGCCAGTGGGGAGTTGCCCGGGGAGCTGTTTTTT
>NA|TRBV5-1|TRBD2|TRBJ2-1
CASSLGAGGSNEQFF
TGCGCCAGCAGCTTGGGAGCGGGAGGATCCAATGAGCAGTTCTTC
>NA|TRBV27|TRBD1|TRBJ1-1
CASSLGQYTEAFF
TGTGCCAGCAGTTTGGGACAGTACACTGAAGCTTTCTTT
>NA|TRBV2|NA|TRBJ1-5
CASTGGGGSQPQHF
TGTGCCAGCACCGGCGGGGGGGGCTCTCAGCCCCAGCATTTT
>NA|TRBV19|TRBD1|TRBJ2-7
CASSEGQGPYEQYF
TGTGCCAGTAGTGAGGGACAGGGTCCCTACGAGCAGTACTTC
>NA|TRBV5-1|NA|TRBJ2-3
CASSFVPADTQYF
TGCGCCAGCAGCTTCGTCCCGGCAGATACGCAGTATTTT
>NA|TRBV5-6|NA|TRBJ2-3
CASSLRVNPSTDTQYF
TGTGCCAGCAGCTTGCGCGTGAACCCTAGCACAGATACGCAGTATTTT
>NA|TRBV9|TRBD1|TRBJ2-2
CASTGTGGTGELFF
TGTGCCAGCACGGGGACAGGGGGCACCGGGGAGCTGTTTTTT
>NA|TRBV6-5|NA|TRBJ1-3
CASTQQVSGNTIYF
TGTGCCAGCACCCAACAGGTCTCTGGAAACACCATATATTTT
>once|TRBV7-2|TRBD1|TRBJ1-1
CASSLGQVLNTEAFF
TGTGCCAGCAGCTTGGGACAGGTCCTTAACACTGAAGCTTTCTTT
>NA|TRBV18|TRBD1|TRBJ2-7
CASSSTQGVGAYEQYF
TGTGCCAGCTCTTCAACCCAGGGGGTAGGGGCCTACGAGCAGTACTTC
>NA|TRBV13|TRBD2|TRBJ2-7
CASSSEREGRGEQYF
TGTGCCAGCAGCTCCGAGCGGGAGGGCCGGGGGGAGCAGTACTTC
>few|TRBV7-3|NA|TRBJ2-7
CASSPGGLLEQYF
TGTGCCAGCAGCCCCGGAGGCTTACTGGAGCAGTACTTC
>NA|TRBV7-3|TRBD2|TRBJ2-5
CASSASGSEETQYF
TGTGCCAGCAGCGCTAGCGGTAGCGAAGAGACCCAGTACTTC
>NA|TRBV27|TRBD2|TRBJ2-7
CASSSGSSYEQYF
TGTGCCAGCAGTAGCGGGAGCTCCTACGAGCAGTACTTC
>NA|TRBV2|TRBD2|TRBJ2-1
CASSRGPAGGQRNEQFF
TGTGCCAGCAGTCGCGGACCAGCGGGAGGGCAACGAAATGAGCAGTTCTTC
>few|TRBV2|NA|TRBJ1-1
CASSGAWAFF
TGTGCCAGCTCAGGGGCGTGGGCTTTCTTT